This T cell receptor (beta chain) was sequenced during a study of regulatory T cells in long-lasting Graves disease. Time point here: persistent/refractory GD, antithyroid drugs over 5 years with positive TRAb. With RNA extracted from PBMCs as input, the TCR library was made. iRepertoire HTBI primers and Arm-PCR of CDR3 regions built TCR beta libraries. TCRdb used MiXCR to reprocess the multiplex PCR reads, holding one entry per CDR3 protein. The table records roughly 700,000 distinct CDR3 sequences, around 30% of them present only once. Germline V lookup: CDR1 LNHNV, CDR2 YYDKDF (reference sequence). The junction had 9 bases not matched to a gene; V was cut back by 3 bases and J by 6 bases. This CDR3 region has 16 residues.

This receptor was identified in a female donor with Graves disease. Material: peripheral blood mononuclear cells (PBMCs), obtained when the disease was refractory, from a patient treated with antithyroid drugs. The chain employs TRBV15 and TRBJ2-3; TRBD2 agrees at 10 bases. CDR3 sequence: CATSRSLAGITDTQYF. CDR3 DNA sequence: TGTGCCACCAGCAGGTCACTAGCGGGGATCACGGATACGCAGTATTTT.